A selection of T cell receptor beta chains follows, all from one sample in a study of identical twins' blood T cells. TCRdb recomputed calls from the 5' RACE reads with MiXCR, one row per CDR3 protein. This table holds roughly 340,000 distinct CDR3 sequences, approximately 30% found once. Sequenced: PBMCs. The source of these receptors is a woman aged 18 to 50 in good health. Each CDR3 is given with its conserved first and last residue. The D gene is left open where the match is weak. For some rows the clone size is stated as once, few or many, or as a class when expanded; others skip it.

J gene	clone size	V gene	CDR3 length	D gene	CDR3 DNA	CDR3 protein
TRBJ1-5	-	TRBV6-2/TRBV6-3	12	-	TGTGCCAGCAGCAAAGGATATCAGCCCCAGCATTTT	CASSKGYQPQHF
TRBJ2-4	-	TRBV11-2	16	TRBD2	TGTGCCAGCAGCTTAGTCGGGGGGTTAGCCAAAAACATTCAGTACTTC	CASSLVGGLAKNIQYF
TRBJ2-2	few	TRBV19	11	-	TGTGCCAGTAGTGCGGGGGGGGAGCTGTTTTTT	CASSAGGELFF
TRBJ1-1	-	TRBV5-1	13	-	TGCGCCAGCAGCTTGGCCGGGGGAAATGAAGCTTTCTTT	CASSLAGGNEAFF
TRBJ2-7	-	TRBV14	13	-	TGTGCCAGCAGCCAAGATATCGGGGGTGAGCAGTACTTC	CASSQDIGGEQYF
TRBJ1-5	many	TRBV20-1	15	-	TGCAGTGCACGACCCGGCCACAGGGGCAATCAGCCCCAGCATTTT	CSARPGHRGNQPQHF
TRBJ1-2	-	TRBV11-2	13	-	TGTGCGGTGTATCAGGGTGTAGGATATGGCTACACCTTC	CAVYQGVGYGYTF
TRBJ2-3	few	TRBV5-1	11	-	TGCGCCAGTCCGTCAACAGATACGCAGTATTTT	CASPSTDTQYF
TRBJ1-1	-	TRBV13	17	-	TGTGCCAGCAGCTTACGAATAACAGGGCGAAAGAAGGGTGAAGCTTTCTTT	CASSLRITGRKKGEAFF
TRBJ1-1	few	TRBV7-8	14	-	TGTGCCAGCAGCTCGGGACTGTCGAACACTGAAGCTTTCTTT	CASSSGLSNTEAFF
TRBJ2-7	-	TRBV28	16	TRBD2	TGTGCCATTTCATATGGGGGACTACCCGGCGAGTACGAGCAGTACTTC	CAISYGGLPGEYEQYF
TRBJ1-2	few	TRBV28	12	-	TGTGCCAGCGGCAGGGACAACTATGGCTACACCTTC	CASGRDNYGYTF
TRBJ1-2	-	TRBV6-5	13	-	TGTGCCTCCTTCGACGGGGTACTTTATGGCTACACCTTC	CASFDGVLYGYTF
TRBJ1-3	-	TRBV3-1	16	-	TGTGCCAGCAGCCAAGGCAGATTCTCCTCTGGAAACACCATATATTTT	CASSQGRFSSGNTIYF
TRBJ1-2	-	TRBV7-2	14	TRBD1	TGTGCCAGCAGTCTAGGGACAGCCGAGGGAGGCTACACCTTC	CASSLGTAEGGYTF
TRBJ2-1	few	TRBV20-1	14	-	TGCAGTGCTAGAGGGATGCGGGGTACCAATGAGCAGTTCTTC	CSARGMRGTNEQFF
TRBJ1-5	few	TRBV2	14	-	TGTGCCAGCAGTGAAAGGGAAAGCAATCAGCCCCAGCATTTT	CASSERESNQPQHF
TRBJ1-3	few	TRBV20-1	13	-	TGCAGTGCTAGAGGGGGCGAAGGAAACACCATATATTTT	CSARGGEGNTIYF
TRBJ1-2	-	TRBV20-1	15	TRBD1	TGCAGTGCTAGAGATTCCCGACAGGGTGGCTATGGCTACACCTTC	CSARDSRQGGYGYTF
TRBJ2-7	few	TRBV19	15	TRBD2	TGTGCCAGTAGTACGACTAGCGGGAGCTCCTACGAGCAGTACTTC	CASSTTSGSSYEQYF
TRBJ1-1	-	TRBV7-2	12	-	TGTGCCAGCAGCTCAACAGGGCCTGAAGCTTTCTTT	CASSSTGPEAFF
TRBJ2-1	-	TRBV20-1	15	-	TGCAGTGCAGGGGGGGACGCAAAACGGTACAATGAGCAGTTCTTC	CSAGGDAKRYNEQFF
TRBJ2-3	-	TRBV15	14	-	TGTGTCACCAGCAGAGATAGGTCGGCAGATACGCAGTATTTT	CVTSRDRSADTQYF
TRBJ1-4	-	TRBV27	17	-	TGTGCCGGCAGTTTTCGGGCCCGGGGGATAACTAATGAAAAACTGTTTTTT	CAGSFRARGITNEKLFF
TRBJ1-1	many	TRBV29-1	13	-	TGCAGCGTTGCCCCGACGCTGAACACTGAAGCTTTCTTT	CSVAPTLNTEAFF
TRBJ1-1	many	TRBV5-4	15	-	TGTGCCAGCAGCTTGTTCGAGGAATTGAACACTGAAGCTTTCTTT	CASSLFEELNTEAFF
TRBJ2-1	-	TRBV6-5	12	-	TGTGCCAGCAGTTACGGGACTCAGGGGCAGTTCTTC	CASSYGTQGQFF
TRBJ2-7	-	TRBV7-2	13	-	TGTGCCAGCAGCAATGACCCTTTTCTCGAGCAGTACTTC	CASSNDPFLEQYF
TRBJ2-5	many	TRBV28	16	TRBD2	TGTGCCAGCAGTCTAGGGACTAGCGGGATCGGGGAGACCCAGTACTTC	CASSLGTSGIGETQYF
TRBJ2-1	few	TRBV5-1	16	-	TGCGCCAGCAGCCCAACTTTTCGAGCATTCTACAATGAGCAGTTCTTC	CASSPTFRAFYNEQFF
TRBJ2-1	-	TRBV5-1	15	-	TGCGCCAGCAGCGGACGACCTACTTCACACAATGAGCAGTTCTTC	CASSGRPTSHNEQFF
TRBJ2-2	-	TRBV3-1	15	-	TGTGCCAGCAGCCAAGAATCGTCGCTCCCCGGGGAGCTGTTTTTT	CASSQESSLPGELFF
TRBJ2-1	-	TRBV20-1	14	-	TGCAGTGCTAGAGTGGACAACTCCCTCAATGAGCAGTTCTTC	CSARVDNSLNEQFF
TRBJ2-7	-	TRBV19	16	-	TGTGCCAGTACCTGGACTTTTTCCTCCCCTTCCTACGAGCATTACTTC	CASTWTFSSPSYEHYF
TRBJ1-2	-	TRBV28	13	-	TGTGCCAGCAGACCGCCCGCAATATATGGTTACGCCTTC	CASRPPAIYGYAF
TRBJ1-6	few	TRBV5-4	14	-	TGTGCCAGCAGCCTAGGGTCCGGGAATTCACCCCTCCACTTT	CASSLGSGNSPLHF
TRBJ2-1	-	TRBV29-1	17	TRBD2	TGCAGCGTCTCCGGGACTAGCGGGGGGAGCTCCTACAATGAGCAGTTCTTC	CSVSGTSGGSSYNEQFF
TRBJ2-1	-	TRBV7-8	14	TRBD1	TGTGCCAGCGAACCAGGGGGCTCCTACAATGAGCAGTTCTTC	CASEPGGSYNEQFF
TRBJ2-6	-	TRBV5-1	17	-	TGCGCCAGCAGCTTGGAATCAACTTTTTCTGGGGCCAACGTCCTGACTTTC	CASSLESTFSGANVLTF
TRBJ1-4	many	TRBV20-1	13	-	TGCAGTGCTAGGGCTGGGGGATCTGAAAAACTGTTTTTT	CSARAGGSEKLFF
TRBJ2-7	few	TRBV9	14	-	TGTGCCAGCAGCGTACACGCGATTGGGAACGAGCAGTACTTC	CASSVHAIGNEQYF
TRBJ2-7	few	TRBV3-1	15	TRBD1	TGTGCCAGCAGCCCACTCCGGGACAGCGGCTACGAGCAGTACTTC	CASSPLRDSGYEQYF
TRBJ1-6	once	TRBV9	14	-	TGTGCCAGCAGCCCTCAGGGTGATAATTCACCCCTCCACTTT	CASSPQGDNSPLHF
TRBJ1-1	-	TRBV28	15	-	TGTGCCAGCTCTTCCCTCGGGGGCGGATCGGGAGGAGCTTTCTTT	CASSSLGGGSGGAFF
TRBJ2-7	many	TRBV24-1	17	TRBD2	TGTGCCACCAGTGAAACAAAACGACTAGCCGGCTGCTACGAGCAGTACTTC	CATSETKRLAGCYEQYF
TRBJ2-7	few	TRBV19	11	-	TGTGCCAGTAGTGCCCGGTACGAGCAGTACTTC	CASSARYEQYF